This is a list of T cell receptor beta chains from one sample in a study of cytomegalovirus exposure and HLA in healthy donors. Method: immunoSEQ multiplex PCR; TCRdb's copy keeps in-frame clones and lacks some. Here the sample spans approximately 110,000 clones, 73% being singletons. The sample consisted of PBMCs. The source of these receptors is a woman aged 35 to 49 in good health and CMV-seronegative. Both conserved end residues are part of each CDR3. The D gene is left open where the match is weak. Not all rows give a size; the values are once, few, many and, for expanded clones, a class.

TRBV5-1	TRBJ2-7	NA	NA	TGCGCCAGCAGCTTAGGGGGACGCGAGCAGTACTTC	CASSLGGREQYF
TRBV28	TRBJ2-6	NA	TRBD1	TGTGCCAGCAGTACAGGGGGCTCTGGGGCCAACGTCCTGACTTTC	CASSTGGSGANVLTF
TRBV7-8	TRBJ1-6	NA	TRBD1	TGTGCCAGCAGCAGAGAACAGGGGAGGTCTAGTTCACCCCTCCACTTT	CASSREQGRSSSPLHF
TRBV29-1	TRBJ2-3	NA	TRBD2	TGCAGCGTTGAAGCCAGGGCGGGGGGGGCGGATACGCAGTATTTT	CSVEARAGGADTQYF
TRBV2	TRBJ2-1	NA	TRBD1	TGTGCCAGCAGTGGACAGGGGGGAAATTACAATGAGCAGTTCTTC	CASSGQGGNYNEQFF
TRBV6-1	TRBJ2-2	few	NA	TGTGCCAGCACTCAAGAGGCCCGCTCGGCCGGGGAGCTGTTTTTT	CASTQEARSAGELFF
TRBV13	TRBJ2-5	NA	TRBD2	TGTGCCAGCAGCACGGGACTAGCGGGATCCCAAGAGACCCAGTACTTC	CASSTGLAGSQETQYF
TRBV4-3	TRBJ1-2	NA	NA	TGCGCCAGCAGCCAAGATACCGCGGGGCGTAGTGGCTACACCTTC	CASSQDTAGRSGYTF
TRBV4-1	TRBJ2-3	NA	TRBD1	TGCGCCAGCAGCCAACCCTTGACAGGGGGTGTCACAGATACGCAGTATTTT	CASSQPLTGGVTDTQYF
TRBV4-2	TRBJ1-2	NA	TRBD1	TGTGCCAGCAGCCGAGACAGGGACAGGGGCTTGGGCTACACCTTC	CASSRDRDRGLGYTF
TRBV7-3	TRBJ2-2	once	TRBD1	TGTGCCAGCAGCCCCCTCTCGGGACAGGGCGGCACCGGGGAGCTGTTTTTT	CASSPLSGQGGTGELFF
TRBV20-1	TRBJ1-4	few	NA	TGCAGTGCTCGTAGAGAAAAACTGTTTTTT	CSARREKLFF
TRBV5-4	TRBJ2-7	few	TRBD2	TGTGCCAGCAGTGGGCTAGCGGGACAACACGAGCAGTACTTC	CASSGLAGQHEQYF
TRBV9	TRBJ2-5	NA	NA	TGTGCCAGCAGCACCGACTCCGGAGAGACCCAGTACTTC	CASSTDSGETQYF
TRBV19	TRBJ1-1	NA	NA	TGTGCCAGTAGTCCGTACCTCGGGCGGACTTCCTTCATCAACACTGAAGCTTTCTTT	CASSPYLGRTSFINTEAFF
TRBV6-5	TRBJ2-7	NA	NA	TGTGCCAGCAGTAGAACAGGTTACCCACACTACGAGCAGTACTTC	CASSRTGYPHYEQYF
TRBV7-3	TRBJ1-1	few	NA	TGTGCCAGCAGCCTCCGTGAGGTCTCCACGGAAGCTTTCTTT	CASSLREVSTEAFF
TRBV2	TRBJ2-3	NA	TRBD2	TGTGCCAGCAGGGTACCGGGACTAGAACTCGATAAGTCTAGCACAGATACGCAGTATTTT	CASRVPGLELDKSSTDTQYF
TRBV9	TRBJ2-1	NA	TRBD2	TGTGCCAGCAGCGGACGTTCCCGAGCGGGATCGGGGGGGAATGAGCAGTTCTTC	CASSGRSRAGSGGNEQFF
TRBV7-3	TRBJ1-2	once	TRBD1	TGTGCCAGCAGCTTAACGGGGACAGGGGATGGCTACACCTTC	CASSLTGTGDGYTF
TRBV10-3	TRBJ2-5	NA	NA	TGTGCCAGCGGGGCTTATGGTGGAGAGACCCAGTACTTC	CASGAYGGETQYF
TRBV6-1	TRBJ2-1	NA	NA	TGTGCCAGCAGTGAAGTGGGGGCCGGGGGGGAGCAGTTCTTC	CASSEVGAGGEQFF
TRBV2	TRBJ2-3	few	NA	TGTGCCAGCAGTGAATTGCGACAGGGAGGCACCGCGCAGTATTTT	CASSELRQGGTAQYF
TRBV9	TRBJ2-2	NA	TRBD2	TGTGCCAGCAGCGTAGCCCATACGGGAGGGAACACCGGGGAGCTGTTTTTT	CASSVAHTGGNTGELFF
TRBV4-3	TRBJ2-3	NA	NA	TGCGCCAGCAGCCAAGATCAGGATACAGATACGCAGTATTTT	CASSQDQDTDTQYF
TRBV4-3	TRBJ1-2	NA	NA	TGCGCCAGCAGCCCGACAGGTTTACACTATGGCTACACCTTC	CASSPTGLHYGYTF
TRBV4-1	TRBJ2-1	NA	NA	TGCGCCAGCAGCCTCCAGGGGGGCGACTACAATGAGCAGTTCTTC	CASSLQGGDYNEQFF
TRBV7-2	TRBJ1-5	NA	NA	TGTGCCAGCAGCGTAAGCTTTCAGCCCCAGCATTTT	CASSVSFQPQHF
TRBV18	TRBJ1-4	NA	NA	TGTGCCAGCTCACCCGCGGGGGGCATGGATAATGAAAAACTGTTTTTT	CASSPAGGMDNEKLFF
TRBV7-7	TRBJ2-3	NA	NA	TGTGCCAGCAGCAAACAGGGTATTGCAGATACGCAGTATTTT	CASSKQGIADTQYF
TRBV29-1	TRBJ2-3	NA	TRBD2	TGCAGCGTTGACAAACTAGCGGGAGCAACAGATACGCAGTATTTT	CSVDKLAGATDTQYF
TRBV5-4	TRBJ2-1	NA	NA	TGTGCCAGCAGCTTGGGCGGCCGTACTTACAATGAGCAGTTCTTC	CASSLGGRTYNEQFF
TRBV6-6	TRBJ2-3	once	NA	TGTGCCAGCGGAAGCGGCAGCACAGATACGCAGTATTTT	CASGSGSTDTQYF
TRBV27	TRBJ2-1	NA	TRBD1	TGTGCCAGCAGTCCTCGAGGACAGGGAAGAATGCAGTATGAGCAGTTCTTC	CASSPRGQGRMQYEQFF
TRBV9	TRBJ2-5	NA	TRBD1	TGTGCCAGCAGCGTAGCTGAGAGGTCAGGGGGCAGGGAGACCCAGTACTTC	CASSVAERSGGRETQYF
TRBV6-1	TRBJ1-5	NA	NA	TGTGCCAGCAGACCGGACAGCGTCAATCAACCCCAGCATTTT	CASRPDSVNQPQHF
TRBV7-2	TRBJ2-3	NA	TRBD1	TGTGCCAGCAGCTCTGGACAGGCAGATACGCAGTATTTT	CASSSGQADTQYF
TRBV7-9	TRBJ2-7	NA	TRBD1	TGTGCCAGCAGCCGGGCCGAGACAGGGATCGAGCAGTACTTC	CASSRAETGIEQYF
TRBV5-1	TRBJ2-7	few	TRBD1	TGCGCCAGCAGCCAACAGGGGGGATCCTACGAGCAGTACTTC	CASSQQGGSYEQYF
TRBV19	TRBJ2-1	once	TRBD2	TGTGCCAGTAGTATACCGACTAGCGGGAAGCAGTTCTTC	CASSIPTSGKQFF
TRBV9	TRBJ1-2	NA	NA	TGTGCCAGCAGCGTAGACAGAATAGAGGGTAACTATGGCTACACCTTC	CASSVDRIEGNYGYTF
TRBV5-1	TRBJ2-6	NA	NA	TGCGCCAGCAGCTTGGGGACTCTCTCTGGGGCCAACGTCCTGACTTTC	CASSLGTLSGANVLTF
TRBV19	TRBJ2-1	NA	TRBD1	TGTGCCAGGGACCTCAGACAGGGTCCTCCAGGTGAGCAGTTCTTC	CARDLRQGPPGEQFF
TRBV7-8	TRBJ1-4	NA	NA	TGTGCCAGCAGCTCAGGACAGCGGGGGGAAAAACTGTTTTTT	CASSSGQRGEKLFF
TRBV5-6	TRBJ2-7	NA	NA	TGTGCCAGCAGTATTTGGGGGCTAACGAGCTCCTACGAGCAGTACTTC	CASSIWGLTSSYEQYF
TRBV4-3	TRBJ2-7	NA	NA	TGCGCCAGCAGCCAAGTCAGAGGCGGAGCGGACGAGCAGTACTTC	CASSQVRGGADEQYF
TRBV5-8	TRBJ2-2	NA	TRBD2	TGTGCCAGCAGCTCGTCGGGACTAGCGGCAACCGGGGAGCTGTTTTTT	CASSSSGLAATGELFF
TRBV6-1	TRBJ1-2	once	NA	TGTGCCAGCAGTGGGGAGACAGGCTTAGGTGGCTACACCTTC	CASSGETGLGGYTF
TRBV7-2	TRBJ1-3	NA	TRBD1	TGTGCCAGCAGCTTAGCAGGACAGGGGGGAAACACCATATATTTT	CASSLAGQGGNTIYF
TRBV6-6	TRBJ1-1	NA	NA	TGTGCCAGCAGCCCAGACATTTACACTGAAGCTTTCTTT	CASSPDIYTEAFF